This T cell receptor (beta chain) was recovered during a study of graft-versus-host responses after intestinal transplantation. Broader study findings: GvH clones were found in recipient marrow; some appeared first in ileum or blood. Early post-transplant HvG declines were associated with peak circulating GvH clone levels.

Trimming cost V 4 bases and J 6 bases, with 11 bases left between them. Germline V gene lookup returns CDR1 SGHVS and CDR2 FQNEAQ. The CDR3 is 13 amino acids. About this clone itself: Its antigen is as yet unknown.

Clones were read by immunoSEQ multiplex PCR, and TCRdb kept only the in-frame ones, dropping some. The sample includes 85,000 to 100,000 clones, 85% to 95% of them seen just once. The chain uses TRBV7-8 and TRBJ2-3; weak D call: TRBD1 (6 bases). The sequencing here drew on unstimulated CD8+ T cells sorted from spleen or lymph node cells, taken before transplant. This clonotype was sampled from a human donor who was the organ donor for an intestinal transplant. The CDR3 DNA is TGTGCCAGCAGCTACGAGCAGGGGGATACGCAGTATTTT. Translating it yields CASSYEQGDTQYF.